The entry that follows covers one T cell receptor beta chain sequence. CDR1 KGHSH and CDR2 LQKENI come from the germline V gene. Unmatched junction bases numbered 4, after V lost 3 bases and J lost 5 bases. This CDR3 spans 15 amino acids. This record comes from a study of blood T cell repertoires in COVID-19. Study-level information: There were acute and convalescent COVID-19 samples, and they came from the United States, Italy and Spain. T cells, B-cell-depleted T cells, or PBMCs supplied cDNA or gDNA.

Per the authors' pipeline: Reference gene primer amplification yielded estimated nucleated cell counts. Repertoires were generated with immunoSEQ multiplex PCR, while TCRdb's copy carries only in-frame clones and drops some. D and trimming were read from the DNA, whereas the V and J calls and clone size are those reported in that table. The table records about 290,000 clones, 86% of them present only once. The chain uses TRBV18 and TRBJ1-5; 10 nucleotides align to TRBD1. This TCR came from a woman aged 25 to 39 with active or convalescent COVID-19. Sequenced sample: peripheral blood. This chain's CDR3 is CASSPPGTGDQPQHF. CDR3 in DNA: TGTGCCAGCTCACCCCCCGGGACAGGGGATCAGCCCCAGCATTTT.